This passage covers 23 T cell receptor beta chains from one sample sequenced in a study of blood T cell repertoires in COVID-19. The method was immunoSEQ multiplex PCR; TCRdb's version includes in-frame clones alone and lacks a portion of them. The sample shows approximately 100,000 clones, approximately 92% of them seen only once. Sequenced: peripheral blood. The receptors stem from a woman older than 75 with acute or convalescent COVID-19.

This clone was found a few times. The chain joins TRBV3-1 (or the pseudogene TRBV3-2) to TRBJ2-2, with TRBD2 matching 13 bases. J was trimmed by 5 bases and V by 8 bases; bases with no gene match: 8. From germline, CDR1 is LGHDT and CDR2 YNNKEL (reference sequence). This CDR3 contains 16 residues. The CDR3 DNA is TGTGCCAGCGCACCGACGGGACTAGCGGGGACCGGGGAGCTGTTTTTT. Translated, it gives CASAPTGLAGTGELFF.

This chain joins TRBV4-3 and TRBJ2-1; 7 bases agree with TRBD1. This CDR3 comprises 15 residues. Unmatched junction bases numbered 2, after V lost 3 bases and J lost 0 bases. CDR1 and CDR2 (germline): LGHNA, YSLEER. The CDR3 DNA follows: TGCGCCAGCAGCCACCAGGGGGACTCCTACAATGAGCAGTTCTTC. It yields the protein CASSHQGDSYNEQFF.

CDR3: CASSLGQVNQPQHF. The CDR3 DNA sequence: TGCGCCAGCAGCTTGGGACAGGTCAATCAGCCCCAGCATTTT. This chain connects TRBV5-1 to TRBJ1-5, with D maybe TRBD1 (6 bases). Trimming pared 0 bases from V and 3 bases from J, leaving 7 bases between. The CDR3 totals 14 residues. Germline V gives CDR1 SGHRS, CDR2 YFSETQ.

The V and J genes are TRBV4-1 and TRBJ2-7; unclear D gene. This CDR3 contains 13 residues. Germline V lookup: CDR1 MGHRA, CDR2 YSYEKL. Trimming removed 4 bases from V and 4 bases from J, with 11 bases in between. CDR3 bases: TGCGCCAGCAGCCCCTCGGTTCGGTACGAGCAGTACTTC. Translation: CASSPSVRYEQYF.

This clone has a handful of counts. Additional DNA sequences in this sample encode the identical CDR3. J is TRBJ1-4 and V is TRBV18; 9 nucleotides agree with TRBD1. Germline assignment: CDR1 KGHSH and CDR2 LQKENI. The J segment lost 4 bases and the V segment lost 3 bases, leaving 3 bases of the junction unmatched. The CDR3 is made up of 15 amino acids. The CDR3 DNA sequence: TGTGCCAGCTCACCCCGGACAGGGGTTAATGAAAAACTGTTTTTT. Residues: CASSPRTGVNEKLFF. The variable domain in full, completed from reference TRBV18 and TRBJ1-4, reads NAGVMQNPRHLVRRRGQEARLRCSPMKGHSHVYWYRQLPEEGLKFMVYLQKENIIDESGMPKERFSAEFPKEGPSILRIQQVVRGDSAAYFCASSPRTGVNEKLFFGSGTQLSVL.

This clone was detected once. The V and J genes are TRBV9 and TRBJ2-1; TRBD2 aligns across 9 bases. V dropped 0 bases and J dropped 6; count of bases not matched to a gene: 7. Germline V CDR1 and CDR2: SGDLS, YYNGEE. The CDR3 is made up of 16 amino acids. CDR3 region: CASSVDIAGALNEQFF. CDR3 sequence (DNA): TGTGCCAGCAGCGTAGATATAGCGGGGGCCCTCAATGAGCAGTTCTTC.

This chain's CDR3 is CASSLTGDEQFF. The DNA of the CDR3 is TGTGCCAGCAGTTTGACAGGGGATGAGCAGTTCTTC. This rearrangement joins TRBV12-3 or TRBV12-4 to TRBJ2-1, with 8 bases lining up with TRBD1. The trim removed 3 bases at V and 8 bases at J, leaving 0 bases unmatched. This CDR3 has 12 residues.

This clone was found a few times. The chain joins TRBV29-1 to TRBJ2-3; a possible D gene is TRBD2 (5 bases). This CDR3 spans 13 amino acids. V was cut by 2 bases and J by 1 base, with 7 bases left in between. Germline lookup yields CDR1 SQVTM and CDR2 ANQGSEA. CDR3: CSVEIARTDTQYF. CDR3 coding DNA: TGCAGCGTTGAAATAGCGCGCACAGATACGCAGTATTTT.

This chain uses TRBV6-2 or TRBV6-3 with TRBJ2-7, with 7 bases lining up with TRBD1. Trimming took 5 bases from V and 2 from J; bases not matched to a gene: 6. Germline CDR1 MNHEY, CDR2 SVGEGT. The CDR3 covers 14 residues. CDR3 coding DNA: TGTGCCAGCAGTGGCCTAGGGACAGCCTACGAGCAGTACTTC. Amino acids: CASSGLGTAYEQYF.

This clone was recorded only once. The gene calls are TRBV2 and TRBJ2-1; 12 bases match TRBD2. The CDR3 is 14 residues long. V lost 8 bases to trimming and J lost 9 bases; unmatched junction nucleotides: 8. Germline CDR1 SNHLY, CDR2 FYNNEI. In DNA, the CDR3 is TGTGCCAGCTGGATGACTAGCGGGGGTCTTGAGCAGTTCTTC. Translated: CASWMTSGGLEQFF.

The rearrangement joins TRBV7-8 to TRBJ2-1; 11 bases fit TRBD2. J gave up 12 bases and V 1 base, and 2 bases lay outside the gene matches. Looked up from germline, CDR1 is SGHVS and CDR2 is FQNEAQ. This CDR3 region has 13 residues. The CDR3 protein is CASSLVLAGGQFF. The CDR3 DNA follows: TGTGCCAGCAGCTTAGTTCTAGCGGGGGGGCAGTTCTTC. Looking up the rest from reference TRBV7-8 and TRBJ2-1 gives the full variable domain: GAGVSQSPRYKVAKRGQDVALRCDPISGHVSLFWYQQALGQGPEFLTYFQNEAQLDKSGLPSDRFFAERPEGSVSTLKIQRTQQEDSAVYLCASSLVLAGGQFFGPGTRLTVL.

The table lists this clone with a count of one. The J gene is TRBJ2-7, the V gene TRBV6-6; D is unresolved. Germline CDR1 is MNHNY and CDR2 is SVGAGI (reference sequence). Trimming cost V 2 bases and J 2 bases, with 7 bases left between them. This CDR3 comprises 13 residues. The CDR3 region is CASSYGQTYEQYF. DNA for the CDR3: TGTGCCAGCAGTTACGGGCAGACCTACGAGCAGTACTTC.

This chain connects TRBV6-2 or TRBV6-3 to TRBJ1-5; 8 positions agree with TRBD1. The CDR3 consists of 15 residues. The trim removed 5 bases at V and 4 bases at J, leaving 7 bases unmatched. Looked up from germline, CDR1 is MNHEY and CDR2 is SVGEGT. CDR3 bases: TGTGCCAGCAGTAAGGGACAGGAGATTAATCAGCCCCAGCATTTT. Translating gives CASSKGQEINQPQHF.

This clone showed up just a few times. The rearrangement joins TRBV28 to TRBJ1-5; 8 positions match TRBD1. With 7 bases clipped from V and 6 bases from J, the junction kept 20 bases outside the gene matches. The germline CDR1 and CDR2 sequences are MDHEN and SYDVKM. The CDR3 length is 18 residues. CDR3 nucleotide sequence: TGTGCCAGCAATCTAGGCAGGGGGCTTTCGGTCGGGTTTCAGCCCCAGCATTTT. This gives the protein CASNLGRGLSVGFQPQHF.

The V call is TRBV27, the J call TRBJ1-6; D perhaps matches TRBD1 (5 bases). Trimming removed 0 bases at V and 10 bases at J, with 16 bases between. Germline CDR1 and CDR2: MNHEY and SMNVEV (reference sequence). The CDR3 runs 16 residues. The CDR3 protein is CASSLSLRGMRSPLHF. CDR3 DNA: TGTGCCAGCAGTTTATCGCTACGGGGGATGAGGTCACCCCTCCACTTT.

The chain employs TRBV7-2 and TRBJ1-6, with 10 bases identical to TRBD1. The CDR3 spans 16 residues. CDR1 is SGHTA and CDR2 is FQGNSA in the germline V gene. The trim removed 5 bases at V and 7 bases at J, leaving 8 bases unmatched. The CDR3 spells CASSPGTGQGNSPLHF. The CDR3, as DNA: TGTGCCAGCAGCCCCGGAACGGGACAGGGGAATTCACCCCTCCACTTT.

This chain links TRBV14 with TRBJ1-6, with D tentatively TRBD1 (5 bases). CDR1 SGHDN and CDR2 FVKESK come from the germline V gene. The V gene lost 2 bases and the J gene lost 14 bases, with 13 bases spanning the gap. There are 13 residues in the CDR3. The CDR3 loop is CASSQTAGRTLHF. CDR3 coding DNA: TGTGCCAGCAGCCAAACTGCAGGGCGAACCCTCCACTTT.

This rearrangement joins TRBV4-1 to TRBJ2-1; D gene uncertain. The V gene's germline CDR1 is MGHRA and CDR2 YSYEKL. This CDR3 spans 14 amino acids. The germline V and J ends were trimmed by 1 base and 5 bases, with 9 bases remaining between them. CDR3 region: CASSQVSSNNEQFF. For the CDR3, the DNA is TGCGCCAGCAGCCAAGTTTCCAGTAACAATGAGCAGTTCTTC.

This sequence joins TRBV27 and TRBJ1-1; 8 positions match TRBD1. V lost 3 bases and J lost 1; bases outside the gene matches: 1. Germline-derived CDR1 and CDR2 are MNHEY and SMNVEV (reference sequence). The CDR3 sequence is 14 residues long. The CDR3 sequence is CASSLGTGNTEAFF. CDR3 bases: TGTGCCAGCAGTTTGGGGACAGGGAACACTGAAGCTTTCTTT.

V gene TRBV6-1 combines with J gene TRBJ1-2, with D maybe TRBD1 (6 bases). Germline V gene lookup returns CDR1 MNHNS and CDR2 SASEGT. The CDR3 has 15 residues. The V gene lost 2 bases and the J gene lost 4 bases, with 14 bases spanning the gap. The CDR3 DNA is TGTGCCAGCAGTGAACGAGGGGGACGGAGCTATGGCTACACCTTC. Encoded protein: CASSERGGRSYGYTF.

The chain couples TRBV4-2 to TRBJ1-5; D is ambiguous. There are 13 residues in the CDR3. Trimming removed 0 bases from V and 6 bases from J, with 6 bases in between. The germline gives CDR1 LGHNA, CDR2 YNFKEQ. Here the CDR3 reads CASSQEAGQPQHF. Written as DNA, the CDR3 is TGTGCCAGCAGCCAAGAGGCAGGTCAGCCCCAGCATTTT.

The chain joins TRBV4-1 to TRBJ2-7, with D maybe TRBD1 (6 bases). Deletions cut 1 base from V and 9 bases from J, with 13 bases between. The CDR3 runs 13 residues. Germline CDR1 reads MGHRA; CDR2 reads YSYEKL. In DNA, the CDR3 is TGCGCCAGCAGCCAAGTCAGTGGGGGCGGGCAGTACTTC. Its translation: CASSQVSGGGQYF.

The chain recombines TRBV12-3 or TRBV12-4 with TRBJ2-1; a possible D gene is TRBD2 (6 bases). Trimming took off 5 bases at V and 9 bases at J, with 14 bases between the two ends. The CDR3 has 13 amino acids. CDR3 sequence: CASSVDYGSEQFF. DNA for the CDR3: TGTGCCAGCAGTGTGGACTACGGGAGTGAGCAGTTCTTC.